A single sample gave rise to the 19 T cell receptor beta chains below, sequenced in a study of neoadjuvant anti-PD-1 for oral cavity cancer (TCRdb year 2021). In the paper's terms, the time point label means: after neoadjuvant nivolumab, at surgical resection. Library preparation employed the immunoSEQ multiplex PCR assay. TCRdb carries this immuneACCESS record with in-frame sequences only. Its versions omit some clonotypes, under half of them owing to an unresolved V gene in the studies checked, with the rest unexplained. The table for this sample lists some 14,000 clones; roughly 82% of them were counted only once. The top ten hold less than 2.5% of the sample. The source was PBMCs, collected after nivolumab (anti-PD-1) treatment. These TCRs come from a person aged 35-79 years with oral cavity squamous cell carcinoma.

CDR3 nucleotides: TGTGCCAGCAGTGACTATTCAAAGGAGCCCCAGCATTTT. Its protein product is CASSDYSKEPQHF. The genes are TRBV6-1 and TRBJ1-5, with D unclear. Germline V lookup: CDR1 MNHNS, CDR2 SASEGT. V lost 3 bases and J 8 bases, leaving 11 bases between the germline ends. The CDR3 totals 13 residues.

The chain recombines TRBV30 with TRBJ1-4; 10 nucleotides align to TRBD1. The CDR3 runs to 13 residues. The V gene end was trimmed by 5 bases and the J gene end by 7 bases; junction bases not matched to a gene: 4. Germline V gene data show CDR1 as GTSNPN and CDR2 as SVGIG (reference sequence). The CDR3 DNA is TGTGCCTGGGACAGGGGGCAACGTGAAAAACTGTTTTTT. It codes for CAWDRGQREKLFF.

This clone was detected only a few times. The V gene is TRBV13, the J gene TRBJ1-1; no definite D call. CDR3 length: 11 residues. V was pared by 5 bases and J by 10 bases, with 11 bases between. Germline loops: CDR1 PRHDT, CDR2 FYEKMQ (reference sequence). The CDR3 coding sequence is TGTGCCAGCAGCCTCGGAGGAGGAGCTTTCTTT. This codes for CASSLGGGAFF.

This clone was seen a handful of times. The chain links TRBV6-1 to TRBJ1-6; 10 positions match TRBD1. Trimming at V came to 4 bases and at J to 12 bases, leaving 9 bases not matched to a gene. This CDR3 is built from 15 residues. CDR1 and CDR2 from the germline V gene are MNHNS and SASEGT. The CDR3 protein is CASSVSGTGVLPLHF. CDR3 bases: TGTGCCAGCAGTGTTTCCGGGACAGGGGTTTTACCCCTCCACTTT.

The gene calls are TRBV4-2 and TRBJ1-1, with no clear D. Germline CDR1 reads LGHNA; CDR2 reads YNFKEQ. The CDR3 extends over 15 amino acids. Trimming left V 0 bases short and J 4 bases short, with 12 bases between. CDR3 in amino acids: CASSQEVGGTTEAFF. The CDR3 region has the DNA TGTGCCAGCAGCCAAGAGGTCGGAGGCACCACTGAAGCTTTCTTT.

This chain connects TRBV4-1 to TRBJ2-1, with 9 positions matching TRBD2. The CDR3 contains 19 residues. V was clipped by 1 base and J by 6 bases; unmatched bases: 16. In germline, CDR1 is MGHRA, CDR2 YSYEKL. In DNA form, the CDR3 reads TGCGCCAGCAGCCAAGGACCCCAGCGGGGGGTAGTTAGTAGCAATGAGCAGTTCTTC. Protein: CASSQGPQRGVVSSNEQFF.

The chain has TRBV5-6 and TRBJ2-7; no firm D call. Trimming took off 1 base at V and 4 bases at J, with 6 bases between the two ends. There are 12 residues in the CDR3. Germline V gives CDR1 SGHDT, CDR2 YYEEEE. DNA of the CDR3: TGTGCCAGCAGCTTGATGTTGTACGAGCAGTACTTC. Encoded protein: CASSLMLYEQYF.

The chain links TRBV5-1 to TRBJ2-2; D unclear. The V and J ends lost 2 bases and 4 bases respectively, with 15 bases between them. Germline CDR1 is SGHRS and CDR2 is YFSETQ. The length of the CDR3 is 16 residues. The CDR3 sequence is CASSFTQLATTGELFF. In DNA form, the CDR3 reads TGCGCCAGCAGCTTCACTCAACTGGCCACCACCGGGGAGCTGTTTTTT.

The chain is built from TRBV5-1 and TRBJ1-5; D is perhaps TRBD1 (6 bases). Germline V lookup: CDR1 SGHRS, CDR2 YFSETQ. Trimming pared 0 bases from V and 1 base from J, leaving 11 bases between. The CDR3 runs to 16 residues. CDR3 in amino acids: CASSLVGGGSNQPQHF. Written as DNA, the CDR3 is TGCGCCAGCAGCTTGGTCGGAGGGGGGAGCAATCAGCCCCAGCATTTT.

The chain uses TRBV19 and TRBJ2-7; TRBD2 matches at 10 bases. With V trimmed by 4 bases and J by 11 bases, 8 bases remained unmatched. The CDR3 is 13 residues long. CDR1 and CDR2 from the germline V gene are LNHDA and SQIVND (reference sequence). This chain's CDR3 is CASSNQRGGEEYF. The CDR3 DNA reads as TGTGCCAGTAGTAATCAGCGGGGGGGCGAAGAGTACTTC.

The J gene is TRBJ2-2, the V gene TRBV6-1; 15 positions match TRBD2. Germline V gives CDR1 MNHNS, CDR2 SASEGT. This CDR3 has 19 amino acids. Unmatched junction bases numbered 11, after V lost 3 bases and J lost 6 bases. CDR3 bases: TGTGCCAGCAGTGAGGGACTAGCGGGGGGCTCCCCTCGGTCCGGGGAGCTGTTTTTT. This translates into CASSEGLAGGSPRSGELFF.

This rearrangement joins TRBV19 to TRBJ1-4; D may be TRBD1 (5 bases). The V gene lost 1 base and the J gene lost 1 base, with 10 bases spanning the gap. CDR1 is LNHDA, CDR2 SQIVND, per germline (reference sequence). This CDR3 has 16 amino acids. The CDR3 spells CASSIVGGRTNEKLFF. The DNA for the CDR3 is TGTGCCAGTAGTATAGTCGGGGGGAGAACTAATGAAAAACTGTTTTTT.

V gene TRBV4-2 combines with J gene TRBJ1-5; D is uncertain. This CDR3 is 15 amino acids long. From germline, CDR1 is LGHNA and CDR2 YNFKEQ. Trimming cost V 3 bases and J 9 bases, with 18 bases left between them. CDR3 in DNA: TGTGCCAGCAGCCAGGAGGTTAGGGTCTTTCGGCCCCAGCATTTT. This codes for CASSQEVRVFRPQHF.

The rearrangement joins TRBV29-1 to TRBJ2-5; D is perhaps TRBD1 (5 bases). This CDR3 is 13 amino acids long. Germline CDR1 and CDR2: SQVTM and ANQGSEA. Trimming stripped 7 bases from V and 1 base from J, with 13 bases between. The CDR3 sequence: CSAFGHIQETQYF. CDR3 DNA: TGCAGCGCTTTCGGACATATCCAAGAGACCCAGTACTTC.

This chain connects TRBV29-1 to TRBJ1-1; a weak D match, TRBD1 (5 bases). Germline CDR1 and CDR2: SQVTM and ANQGSEA. The CDR3 contains 13 residues. V lost 3 bases and J lost 5, with 13 bases in between. CDR3 sequence (DNA): TGCAGCGTTGACGGGGGATATCGGACTGAAGCTTTCTTT. Protein product: CSVDGGYRTEAFF.

The rearrangement joins TRBV19 to TRBJ1-4, with unresolved D. The V end lost 3 bases, the J end lost 8 bases, and 13 bases lay between the germline ends. From germline, CDR1 is LNHDA and CDR2 SQIVND (reference sequence). This CDR3 has 14 amino acids. The CDR3: CASSIWEQREKLFF. CDR3 coding DNA: TGTGCCAGTAGTATCTGGGAACAACGGGAAAAACTGTTTTTT.

The chain combines TRBV5-1 with TRBJ2-7; D is unclear. Germline V gene sequence: CDR1 SGHRS, CDR2 YFSETQ. This CDR3 region has 14 residues. Trimming shortened V by 1 base and J by 3 bases, and 11 bases separated the two germline ends. CDR3 protein: CASSLTQPSYEQYF. The CDR3 nucleotides are TGCGCCAGCAGCTTGACTCAACCTAGCTACGAGCAGTACTTC.

This clone was seen only a few times. This sequence joins TRBV14 and TRBJ2-6; D perhaps matches TRBD1 (5 bases). The CDR3 sequence is 16 residues long. V shed 2 bases and J shed 0 bases, with 8 bases lying between them. In germline, CDR1 is SGHDN, CDR2 FVKESK. The chain's CDR3 is CASSQQGPSGANVLTF. The CDR3 DNA follows: TGTGCCAGCAGCCAACAGGGCCCCTCTGGGGCCAACGTCCTGACTTTC.

This clone was recorded only once. The chain uses TRBV7-2 and TRBJ2-1; D remains ambiguous. The germline gives CDR1 SGHTA, CDR2 FQGNSA. This CDR3 is built from 12 residues. V dropped 5 bases and J dropped 12 bases, with 14 bases sitting between them. This CDR3 reads CASSMYLGWQFF. The CDR3 DNA reads as TGTGCCAGCAGCATGTACTTAGGATGGCAGTTCTTC. The variable domain in full, with the rest retrieved from reference TRBV7-2 and TRBJ2-1, is GAGVSQSPSNKVTEKGKDVELRCDPISGHTALYWYRQSLGQGLEFLIYFQGNSAPDKSGLPSDRFSAERTGGSVSTLTIQRTQQEDSAVYLCASSMYLGWQFFGPGTRLTVL.